This entry concerns a single TCR beta chain. As yet, its antigen is unknown. Other DNA sequences from this sample encode an identical CDR3 as well. The sample is drawn from a study of shared clonotypes between healthy human individuals. Study-level points and caveats: Clonotypes that were shared across a handful of donors made up approximately 5% of naive CD4 clonotypes. Richness estimates generally favored naive over memory subsets.

The V gene lost 5 bases and the J gene lost 4 bases, with 11 bases spanning the gap. The CDR3 covers 13 residues. CDR1 is SSHAT and CDR2 is FNYEAQ in the germline V gene (reference sequence). Assay: immunoSEQ multiplex PCR; the TCRdb copy retains only in-frame clones and omits some. The profile shows a few million clones, just over 90% of them singletons. Among the donors, all were Caucasian adults who lived in Nashville, Tennessee. A split of CD4+ cells into CD45RA+ naive and CD45RA-negative memory subsets was performed. Sequencing used naive CD4+ T cells from PBMCs. Subset of the sample: CD45RA+ positively selected. V and J are TRBV7-7 and TRBJ2-5; D is possibly TRBD1 (5 bases). This sequence originates from a man aged 18-30 years in good health. Some clones in this sample may be carry-over from other donors' samples. The CDR3 region is CASSPQGRETQYF. In nucleotides, the CDR3 is TGTGCCAGCAGCCCCCAGGGTCGAGAGACCCAGTACTTC.